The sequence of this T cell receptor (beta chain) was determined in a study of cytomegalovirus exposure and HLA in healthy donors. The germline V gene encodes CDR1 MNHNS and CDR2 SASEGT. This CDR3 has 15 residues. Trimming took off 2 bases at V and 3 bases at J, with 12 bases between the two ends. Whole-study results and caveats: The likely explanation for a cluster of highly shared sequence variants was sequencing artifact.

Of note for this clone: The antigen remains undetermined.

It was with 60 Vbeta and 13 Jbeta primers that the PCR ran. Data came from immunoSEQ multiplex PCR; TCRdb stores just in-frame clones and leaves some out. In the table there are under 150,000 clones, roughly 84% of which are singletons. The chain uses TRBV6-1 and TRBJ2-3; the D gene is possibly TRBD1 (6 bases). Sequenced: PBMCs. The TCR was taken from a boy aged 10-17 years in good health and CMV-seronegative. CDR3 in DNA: TGTGCCAGCAGTGAAAGGCAGGGGATGACAGATACGCAGTATTTT. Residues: CASSERQGMTDTQYF.